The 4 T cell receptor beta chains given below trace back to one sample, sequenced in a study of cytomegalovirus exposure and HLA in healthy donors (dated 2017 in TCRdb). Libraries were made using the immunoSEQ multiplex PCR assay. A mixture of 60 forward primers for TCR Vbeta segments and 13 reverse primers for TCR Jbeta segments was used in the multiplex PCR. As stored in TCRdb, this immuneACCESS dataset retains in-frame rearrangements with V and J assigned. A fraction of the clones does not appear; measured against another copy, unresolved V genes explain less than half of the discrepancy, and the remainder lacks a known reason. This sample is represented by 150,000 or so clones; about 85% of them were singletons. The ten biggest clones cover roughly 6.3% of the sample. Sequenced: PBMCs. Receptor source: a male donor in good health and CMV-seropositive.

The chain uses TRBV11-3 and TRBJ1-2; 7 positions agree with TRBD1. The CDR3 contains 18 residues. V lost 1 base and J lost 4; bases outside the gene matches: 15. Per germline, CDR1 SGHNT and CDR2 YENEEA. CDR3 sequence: CASSLGGIRGQSRYGYTF. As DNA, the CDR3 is TGTGCCAGCAGCTTAGGTGGTATTCGGGGACAGAGCCGCTATGGCTACACCTTC.

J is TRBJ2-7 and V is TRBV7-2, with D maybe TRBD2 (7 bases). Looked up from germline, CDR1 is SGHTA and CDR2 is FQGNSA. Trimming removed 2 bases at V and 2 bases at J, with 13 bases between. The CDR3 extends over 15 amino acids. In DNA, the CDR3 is TGTGCCAGCAGCTTAAGGGGGGGGCTTCCCTACGAGCAGTACTTC. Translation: CASSLRGGLPYEQYF.

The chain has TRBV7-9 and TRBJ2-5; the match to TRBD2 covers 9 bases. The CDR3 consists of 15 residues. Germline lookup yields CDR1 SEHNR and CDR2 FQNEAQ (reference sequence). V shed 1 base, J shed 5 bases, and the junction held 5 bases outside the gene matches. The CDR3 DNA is TGTGCCAGCAGCTTAGAGGCGCGGGAGGGCGAGACCCAGTACTTC. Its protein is CASSLEAREGETQYF.

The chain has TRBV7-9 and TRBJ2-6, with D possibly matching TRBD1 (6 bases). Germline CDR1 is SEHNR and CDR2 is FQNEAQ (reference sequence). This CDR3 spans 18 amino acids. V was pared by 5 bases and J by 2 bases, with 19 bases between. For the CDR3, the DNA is TGTGCCAGCAGCCTAAAACAGGGTATCGGCGCTGGGGCCAACGTCCTGACTTTC. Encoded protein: CASSLKQGIGAGANVLTF.